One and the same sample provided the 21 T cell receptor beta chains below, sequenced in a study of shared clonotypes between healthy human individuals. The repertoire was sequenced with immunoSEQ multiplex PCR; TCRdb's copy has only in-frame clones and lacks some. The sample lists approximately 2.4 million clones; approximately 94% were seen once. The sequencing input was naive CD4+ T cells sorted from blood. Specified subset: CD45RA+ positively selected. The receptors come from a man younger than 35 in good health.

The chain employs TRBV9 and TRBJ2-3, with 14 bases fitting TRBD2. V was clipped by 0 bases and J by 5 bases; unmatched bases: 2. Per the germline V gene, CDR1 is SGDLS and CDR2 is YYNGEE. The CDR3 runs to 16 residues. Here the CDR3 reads CASSVAGTSGRDTQYF. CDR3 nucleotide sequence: TGTGCCAGCAGCGTAGCCGGGACTAGCGGGAGAGATACGCAGTATTTT.

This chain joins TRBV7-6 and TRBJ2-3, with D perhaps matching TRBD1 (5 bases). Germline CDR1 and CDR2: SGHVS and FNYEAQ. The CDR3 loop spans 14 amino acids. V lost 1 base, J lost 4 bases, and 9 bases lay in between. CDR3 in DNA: TGTGCCAGCAGCTTAGGGGGCCCCCCAGATACGCAGTATTTT. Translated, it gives CASSLGGPPDTQYF.

In nucleotides, the CDR3 is TGTGCCAGCAGCTCTTCGACAGTTAACACTGAAGCTTTCTTT. This encodes CASSSSTVNTEAFF. The V gene is TRBV9, the J gene TRBJ1-1; perhaps TRBD1 as D (5 bases). The CDR3 sequence is 14 residues long. Between the trimmed V and J ends, which lost 4 bases and 2 bases, there was a span of 12 bases. Germline V gene data show CDR1 as SGDLS and CDR2 as YYNGEE. The whole variable domain, remainder taken from reference TRBV9 and TRBJ1-1, is DSGVTQTPKHLITATGQRVTLRCSPRSGDLSVYWYQQSLDQGLQFLIQYYNGEERAKGNILERFSAQQFPDLHSELNLSSLELGDSALYFCASSSSTVNTEAFFGQGTRLTVV.

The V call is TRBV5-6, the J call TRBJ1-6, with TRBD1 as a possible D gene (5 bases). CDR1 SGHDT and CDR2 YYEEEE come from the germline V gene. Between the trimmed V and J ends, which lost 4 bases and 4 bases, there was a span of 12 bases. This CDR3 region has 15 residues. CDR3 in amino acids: CASSITTVYNSPLHF. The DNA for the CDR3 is TGTGCCAGCAGCATAACGACAGTTTATAATTCACCCCTCCACTTT.

The CDR3, as DNA: TGTGCCTGGAGTGGTGGAGCAAGGGCTAATCAGCCCCAGCATTTT. The encoded protein is CAWSGGARANQPQHF. This chain links TRBV30 with TRBJ1-5; D gene unclear. Germline values: CDR1 GTSNPN, CDR2 SVGIG (reference sequence). V was shortened by 1 base and J by 4 bases, with 14 bases between the two germline ends. There are 15 residues in the CDR3.

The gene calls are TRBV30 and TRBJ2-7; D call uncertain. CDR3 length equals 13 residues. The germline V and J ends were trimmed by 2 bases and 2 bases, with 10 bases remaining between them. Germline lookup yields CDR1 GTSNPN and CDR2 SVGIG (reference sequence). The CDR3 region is CAWSWKETYEQYF. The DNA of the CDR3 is TGTGCCTGGAGTTGGAAGGAGACCTACGAGCAGTACTTC.

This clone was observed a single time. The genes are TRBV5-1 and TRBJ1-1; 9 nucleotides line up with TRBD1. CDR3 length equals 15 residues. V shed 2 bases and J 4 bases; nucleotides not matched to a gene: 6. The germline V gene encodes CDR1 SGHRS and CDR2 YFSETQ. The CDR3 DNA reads TGCGCCAGCAGCTTACAGGGGGCTCAGGGCACTGAAGCTTTCTTT. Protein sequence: CASSLQGAQGTEAFF.

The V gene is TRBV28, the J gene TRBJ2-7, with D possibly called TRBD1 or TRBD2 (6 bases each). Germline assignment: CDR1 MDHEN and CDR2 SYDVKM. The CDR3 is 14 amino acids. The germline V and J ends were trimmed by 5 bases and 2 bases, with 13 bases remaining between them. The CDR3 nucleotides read TGTGCCAGCAGTGGAGGGGGTGGGGCCTACGAGCAGTACTTC. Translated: CASSGGGGAYEQYF.

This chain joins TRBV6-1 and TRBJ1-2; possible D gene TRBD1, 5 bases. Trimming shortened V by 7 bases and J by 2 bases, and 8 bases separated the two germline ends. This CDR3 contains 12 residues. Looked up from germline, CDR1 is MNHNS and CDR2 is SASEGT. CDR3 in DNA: TGTGCCAGCAAGGGGCTAAACTATGGCTACACCTTC. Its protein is CASKGLNYGYTF.

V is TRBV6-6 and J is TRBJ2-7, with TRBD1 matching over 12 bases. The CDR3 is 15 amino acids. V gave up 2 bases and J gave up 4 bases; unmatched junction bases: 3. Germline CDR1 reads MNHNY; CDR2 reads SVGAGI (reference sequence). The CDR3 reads CASSYGDRGLYEQYF. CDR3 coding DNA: TGTGCCAGCAGTTACGGGGACAGGGGGCTTTACGAGCAGTACTTC.

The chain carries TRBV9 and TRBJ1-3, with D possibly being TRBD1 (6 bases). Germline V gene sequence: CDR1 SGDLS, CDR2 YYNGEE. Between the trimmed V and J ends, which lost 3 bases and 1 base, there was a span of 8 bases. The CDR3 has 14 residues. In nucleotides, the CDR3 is TGTGCCAGCAGCGCAGGGGCTTCTGGAAACACCATATATTTT. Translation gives CASSAGASGNTIYF.

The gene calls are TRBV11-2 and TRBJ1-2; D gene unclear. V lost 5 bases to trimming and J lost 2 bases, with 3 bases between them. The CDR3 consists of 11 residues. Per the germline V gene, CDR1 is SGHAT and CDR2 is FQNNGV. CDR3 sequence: CASSDNYGYTF. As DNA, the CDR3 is TGTGCCAGCAGCGACAACTATGGCTACACCTTC.

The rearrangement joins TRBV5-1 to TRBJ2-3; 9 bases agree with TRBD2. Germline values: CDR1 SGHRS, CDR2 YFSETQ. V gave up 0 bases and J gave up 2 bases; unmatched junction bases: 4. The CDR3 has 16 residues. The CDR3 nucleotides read TGCGCCAGCAGCTTGGCAAGCGGGGGGTTCACAGATACGCAGTATTTT. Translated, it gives CASSLASGGFTDTQYF.

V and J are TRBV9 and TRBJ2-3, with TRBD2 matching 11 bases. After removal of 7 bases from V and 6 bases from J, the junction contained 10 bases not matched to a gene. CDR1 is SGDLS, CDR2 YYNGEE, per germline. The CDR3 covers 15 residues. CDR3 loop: CASSTVTSGSDTQYF. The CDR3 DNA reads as TGTGCCAGCTCAACGGTAACTAGCGGGAGTGATACGCAGTATTTT. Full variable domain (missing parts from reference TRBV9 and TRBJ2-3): DSGVTQTPKHLITATGQRVTLRCSPRSGDLSVYWYQQSLDQGLQFLIQYYNGEERAKGNILERFSAQQFPDLHSELNLSSLELGDSALYFCASSTVTSGSDTQYFGPGTRLTVL.

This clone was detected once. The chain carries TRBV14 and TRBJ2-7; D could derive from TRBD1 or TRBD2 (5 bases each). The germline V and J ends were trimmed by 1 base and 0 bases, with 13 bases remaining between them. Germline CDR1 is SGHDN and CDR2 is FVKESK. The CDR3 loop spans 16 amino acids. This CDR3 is CASSQVGTRISYEQYF. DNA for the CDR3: TGTGCCAGCAGCCAAGTAGGGACCCGAATCTCCTACGAGCAGTACTTC.

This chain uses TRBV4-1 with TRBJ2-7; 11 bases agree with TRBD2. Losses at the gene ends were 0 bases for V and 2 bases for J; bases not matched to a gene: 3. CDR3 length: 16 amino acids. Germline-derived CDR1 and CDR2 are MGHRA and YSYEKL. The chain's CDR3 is CASSQDQLAGAYEQYF. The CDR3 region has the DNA TGCGCCAGCAGCCAAGATCAACTAGCGGGGGCCTACGAGCAGTACTTC.

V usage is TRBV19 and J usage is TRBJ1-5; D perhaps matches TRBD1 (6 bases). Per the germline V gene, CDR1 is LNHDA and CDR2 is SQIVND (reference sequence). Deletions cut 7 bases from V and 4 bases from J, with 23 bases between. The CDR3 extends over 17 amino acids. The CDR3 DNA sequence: TGTGCCAGTATCCGGGGAGTAGGGGGTCTTACAAATCAGCCCCAGCATTTT. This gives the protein CASIRGVGGLTNQPQHF.

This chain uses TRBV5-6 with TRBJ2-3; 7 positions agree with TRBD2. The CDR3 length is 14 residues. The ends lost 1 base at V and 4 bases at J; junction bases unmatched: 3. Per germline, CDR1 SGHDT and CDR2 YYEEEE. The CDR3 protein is CASSLTSAADTQYF. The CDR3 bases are TGTGCCAGCAGCTTGACTAGCGCCGCAGATACGCAGTATTTT. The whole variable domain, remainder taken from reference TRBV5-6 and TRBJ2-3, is DAGVTQSPTHLIKTRGQQVTLRCSPKSGHDTVSWYQQALGQGPQFIFQYYEEEERQRGNFPDRFSGHQFPNYSSELNVNALLLGDSALYLCASSLTSAADTQYFGPGTRLTVL.

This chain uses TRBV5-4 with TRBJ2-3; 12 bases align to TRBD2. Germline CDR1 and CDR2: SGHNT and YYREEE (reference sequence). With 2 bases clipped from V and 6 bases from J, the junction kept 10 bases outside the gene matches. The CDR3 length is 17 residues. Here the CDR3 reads CASSFGASTSGSDTQYF. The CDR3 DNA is TGTGCCAGCAGCTTCGGCGCTTCGACTAGCGGGAGTGATACGCAGTATTTT.

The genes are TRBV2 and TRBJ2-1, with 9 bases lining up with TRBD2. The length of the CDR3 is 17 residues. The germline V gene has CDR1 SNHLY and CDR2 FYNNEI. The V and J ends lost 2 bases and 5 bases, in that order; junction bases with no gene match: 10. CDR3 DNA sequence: TGTGCCAGCAGTGAACCTCCCGCTAGCGGGGACAACAATGAGCAGTTCTTC. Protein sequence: CASSEPPASGDNNEQFF. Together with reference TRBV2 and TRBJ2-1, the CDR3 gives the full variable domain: EPEVTQTPSHQVTQMGQEVILRCVPISNHLYFYWYRQILGQKVEFLVSFYNNEISEKSEIFDDQFSVERPDGSNFTLKIRSTKLEDSAMYFCASSEPPASGDNNEQFFGPGTRLTVL.

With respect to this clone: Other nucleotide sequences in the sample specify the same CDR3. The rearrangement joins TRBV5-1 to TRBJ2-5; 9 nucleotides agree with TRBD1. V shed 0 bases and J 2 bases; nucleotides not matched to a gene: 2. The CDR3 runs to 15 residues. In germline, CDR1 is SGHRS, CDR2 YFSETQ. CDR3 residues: CASSLVGTGQETQYF. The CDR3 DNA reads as TGCGCCAGCAGCTTGGTGGGGACAGGGCAAGAGACCCAGTACTTC.